This T cell receptor (beta chain) was recorded in a study of blood T cell repertoires in COVID-19 (dated by TCRdb to the early 2020s). About the investigation overall: Samples from collaborators originated in the United States, Italy and Spain and spanned both the acute and convalescent phases of COVID-19. The material from the prospective study consisted of cDNA or gDNA derived from T cells, B-cell-depleted T cells, or PBMCs. Deeply sampled blood TCRbeta repertoires from subjects exposed to, actively infected with, or recovered from COVID-19 were included in the dataset. The repertoires were released in a freely available public database meant as a resource for research on the immune response to SARS-CoV-2. Samples came from the ongoing ImmuneRACE study (first 160 participants) plus 1,254 subjects from 6 global collaborators. The sample metadata nearly always contained a de-identified subject ID, COVID-19 status, age in years and sex. Where available, HLA class I and class II types were taken from metadata supplied by the sample provider and were not determined by assay-based typing.

The collaborating institutions used their own protocols to collect whole blood in K2EDTA tubes. For TCRbeta analysis, collaborators shipped samples as frozen whole blood, isolated PBMCs, or DNA extracted from either of those sample types. What the work shows at the level of the full study, not this receptor alone: How much clinical and demographic metadata was included differed by source and by participant, and the metadata was provided uncurated.

TCRbeta CDR3 regions were amplified from genomic DNA by means of the immunoSEQ Assay, a bias-controlled multiplex PCR. Processing in the source paper ran as follows. The number of nucleated cells in each sample was estimated from the amplification of reference gene primers within the assay. To quantify the absolute abundance of each unique TCRbeta CDR3 rearrangement, sequence reads were collapsed and filtered. Productive Simpson clonality was computed per sample as the square root of Simpson's diversity index over productive rearrangements. Entries here come from immuneACCESS through TCRdb and include only in-frame sequences with V and J called. Some clones fail to appear in such tables; in the studies checked, an unresolved V gene covers under half of the shortfall, and the cause of the remainder is unknown. Clone size and V and J calls were adopted from that table, with D and trimming inferred from the DNA. For this sample there are 120,000 to 150,000 clones; 86% appear just once. Around 8.5% of the sample rests with the top ten.

Notes on this clone: Its antigen has not been determined. No much larger clonotype is one base removed from it; base qualities were not supplied.

V is cut back by 4 bases and J by 2 bases, with 7 bases in the junction unmatched. Via the germline V gene, CDR1 is SGHTA and CDR2 FQGNSA. From its cysteine to its phenylalanine, the CDR3 spans 16 amino acids. Only the CDR3 DNA is retained, 48 bases long and in frame from the first base. The chain was built from TRBV7-2 and TRBJ1-5, with 8 middle bases fitting TRBD1. The receptor was isolated from a woman aged 55-70 years with acute or convalescent COVID-19. Sample: peripheral blood. The DNA reads as follows: TGTGCCAGCAGCTCCCGGACAGGGTCGGGCAATCAGCCCCAGCATTTT. This codes for CASSSRTGSGNQPQHF.